Listed below are T cell receptor beta chains from one sample, sequenced in a study of T cells in Graves' hyperthyroidism and ophthalmopathy. TCRdb fed the multiplex PCR reads into MiXCR, producing one record per CDR3 protein. The sample holds about 180,000 distinct CDR3 sequences, approximately 15% seen once. Input material: blood. The receptors were gathered from a woman in her forties or fifties with Graves' hyperthyroidism. The CDR3 runs from the conserved cysteine through the conserved F or W. Each record gives: V gene, D gene, J gene, clone size, CDR3 protein, CDR3 DNA. D genes are given only for firm matches. Clone size is shown for a subset of rows, as once, few, many or a class of expanded clone.

V: TRBV6-1
D: -
J: TRBJ2-7
size: -
CDR3: CATGIWPYEQYF
DNA: TGTGCCACCGGGATTTGGCCCTACGAGCAGTACTTC

V: TRBV6-2/TRBV6-3
D: -
J: TRBJ1-1
size: many
CDR3: CASSYPDDRNTEAFF
DNA: TGTGCCAGCAGTTACCCAGACGACAGAAACACTGAAGCTTTCTTT

V: TRBV7-9
D: -
J: TRBJ1-4
size: many
CDR3: CASSLADTNEKLFF
DNA: TGTGCCAGCAGCTTAGCAGATACTAATGAAAAACTGTTTTTT

V: TRBV6-1
D: TRBD1
J: TRBJ1-1
size: many
CDR3: CATRDRGKNTEAFF
DNA: TGTGCCACCCGGGACAGGGGGAAGAACACTGAAGCTTTCTTT

V: TRBV3-1
D: -
J: TRBJ2-4
size: many
CDR3: CASSQDEVAKNIQYF
DNA: TGTGCCAGCAGCCAAGATGAGGTAGCCAAAAACATTCAGTACTTC

V: TRBV5-1
D: TRBD1
J: TRBJ1-1
size: -
CDR3: CASSSPKNRGNLNTEAFF
DNA: TGCGCCAGCAGCTCCCCGAAAAACAGGGGCAATTTGAACACTGAAGCTTTCTTT

V: TRBV11-2
D: TRBD1
J: TRBJ2-5
size: many
CDR3: CASRRVTGIQETQYF
DNA: TGTGCCAGCAGGCGCGTGACAGGGATCCAAGAGACCCAGTACTTC

V: TRBV3-1
D: TRBD2
J: TRBJ2-7
size: many
CDR3: CASSPGGGRAHYEQYF
DNA: TGTGCCAGCAGCCCAGGCGGGGGACGCGCCCACTACGAGCAGTACTTC

V: TRBV7-2
D: -
J: TRBJ1-5
size: -
CDR3: CASSFLLAGGLGQPQHF
DNA: TGTGCCAGCAGCTTTTTGCTAGCGGGGGGGCTAGGTCAGCCCCAGCATTTT

V: TRBV7-3
D: -
J: TRBJ1-1
size: many
CDR3: CASSLDDMNTEAFF
DNA: TGTGCCAGCAGCTTAGACGACATGAACACTGAAGCTTTCTTT

V: TRBV11-2
D: -
J: TRBJ1-4
size: many
CDR3: CASSLGGAGTNEKLFF
DNA: TGTGCCAGCAGCTTAGGAGGTGCGGGAACTAATGAAAAACTGTTTTTT

V: TRBV27
D: TRBD2
J: TRBJ2-5
size: many
CDR3: CASSLGAGVVETQYF
DNA: TGTGCCAGCAGTTTAGGGGCGGGGGTGGTGGAGACCCAGTACTTC

V: TRBV15
D: TRBD1
J: TRBJ1-2
size: many
CDR3: CATSLRTGDVNGYTF
DNA: TGTGCCACCAGCTTACGGACAGGGGACGTCAATGGCTACACCTTC

V: TRBV7-9
D: -
J: TRBJ1-5
size: many
CDR3: CASSLAGGGQPQHF
DNA: TGTGCCAGCAGCTTAGCGGGGGGTGGACAGCCCCAGCATTTT

V: TRBV11-2
D: TRBD2
J: TRBJ2-3
size: many
CDR3: CASSPVPSGGAGDTQYF
DNA: TGTGCCAGCAGCCCCGTCCCTAGCGGGGGGGCCGGAGATACGCAGTATTTT

V: TRBV7-9
D: -
J: TRBJ1-6
size: few
CDR3: CASSLGAVNSPLHF
DNA: TGTGCCAGCAGCTTAGGGGCAGTTAATTCACCCCTCCACTTT

V: TRBV2
D: -
J: TRBJ1-1
size: many
CDR3: CASSFNGDGGGKNTEAFF
DNA: TGTGCCAGCAGTTTTAATGGGGACGGTGGAGGGAAGAACACTGAAGCTTTCTTT

V: TRBV28
D: TRBD1
J: TRBJ1-2
size: many
CDR3: CASSPGTGIDGYTF
DNA: TGTGCCAGCAGTCCCGGGACAGGGATCGATGGCTACACCTTC

V: TRBV5-1
D: -
J: TRBJ2-5
size: -
CDR3: CASSDGTELLQETQYF
DNA: TGCGCCAGCAGCGACGGGACGGAATTACTACAAGAGACCCAGTACTTC

V: TRBV19
D: -
J: TRBJ1-5
size: many
CDR3: CASRRDINQPQHF
DNA: TGTGCCAGTCGTCGGGACATCAATCAGCCCCAGCATTTT

V: TRBV11-2
D: TRBD1
J: TRBJ1-1
size: many
CDR3: CASTTQGVNTEAFF
DNA: TGTGCCAGCACCACACAGGGGGTGAACACTGAAGCTTTCTTT

V: TRBV7-2
D: TRBD1
J: TRBJ2-7
size: many
CDR3: CASSSGTGTAYEQYF
DNA: TGTGCCAGCAGCTCCGGGACAGGAACAGCCTACGAGCAGTACTTC

V: TRBV5-1
D: -
J: TRBJ1-1
size: many
CDR3: CASSRSTGNTEAFF
DNA: TGCGCCAGCAGCCGCTCTACAGGGAACACTGAAGCTTTCTTT

V: TRBV15
D: TRBD1
J: TRBJ1-1
size: many
CDR3: CATTKRGGQVLAFF
DNA: TGTGCCACCACCAAACGAGGAGGACAGGTCCTAGCTTTCTTT

V: TRBV20-1
D: -
J: TRBJ2-7
size: many
CDR3: CRVRAESSYEQYF
DNA: TGCCGCGTCAGGGCGGAGAGCTCCTACGAGCAGTACTTC

V: TRBV6-2/TRBV6-3
D: -
J: TRBJ1-1
size: many
CDR3: CASSYRDNTEAFF
DNA: TGTGCCAGCAGTTACCGGGACAACACTGAAGCTTTCTTT

V: TRBV18
D: -
J: TRBJ1-4
size: many
CDR3: CASSGAFATNEKLFF
DNA: TGTGCCAGCTCAGGAGCATTCGCAACTAATGAAAAACTGTTTTTT

V: TRBV6-1
D: -
J: TRBJ1-1
size: many
CDR3: CASSNALRRNTEAFF
DNA: TGTGCCAGCAGCAACGCCTTAAGAAGGAACACTGAAGCTTTCTTT

V: TRBV6-2/TRBV6-3
D: -
J: TRBJ1-2
size: -
CDR3: CASSSPRGGGTLYGYTF
DNA: TGTGCCAGCAGTTCCCCCCGGGGGGGGGGAACCCTCTATGGCTACACCTTC

V: TRBV6-2/TRBV6-3
D: -
J: TRBJ1-5
size: -
CDR3: CASSSGVYQPQHF
DNA: TGTGCCAGCAGTTCAGGGGTTTATCAGCCCCAGCATTTT

V: TRBV12-3/TRBV12-4
D: -
J: TRBJ1-4
size: once
CDR3: CASRMGEKLFF
DNA: TGTGCCAGCAGGATGGGTGAAAAACTGTTTTTT

V: TRBV18
D: TRBD1
J: TRBJ1-1
size: many
CDR3: CASSPELQGANTEAFF
DNA: TGTGCCAGCTCACCAGAGCTGCAGGGGGCGAACACTGAAGCTTTCTTT

V: TRBV28
D: -
J: TRBJ1-5
size: many
CDR3: CASSPAGSSQPQHF
DNA: TGTGCCAGCAGTCCCGCAGGGAGCTCTCAGCCCCAGCATTTT

V: TRBV9
D: -
J: TRBJ1-3
size: many
CDR3: CASSVGGSGAGNTIYF
DNA: TGTGCCAGCAGCGTAGGAGGCAGTGGGGCTGGAAACACCATATATTTT

V: TRBV20-1
D: TRBD2
J: TRBJ2-7
size: -
CDR3: CSARDQLAGGPQRAYEQYF
DNA: TGCAGTGCTAGAGATCAACTAGCGGGGGGGCCCCAAAGAGCCTACGAGCAGTACTTC

V: TRBV6-1
D: TRBD1
J: TRBJ1-5
size: many
CDR3: CASCWTGGYQPQHF
DNA: TGTGCCAGCTGCTGGACAGGGGGCTATCAGCCCCAGCATTTT

V: TRBV2
D: -
J: TRBJ2-7
size: -
CDR3: CASSEDDYEQYF
DNA: TGTGCCAGCAGTGAAGACGATTACGAGCAGTACTTC

V: TRBV2
D: -
J: TRBJ1-1
size: many
CDR3: CASKIDGGNTEAFF
DNA: TGTGCCAGCAAAATTGACGGGGGGAACACTGAAGCTTTCTTT

V: TRBV10-1
D: TRBD2
J: TRBJ2-3
size: -
CDR3: CASSEYASGGITDTQYF
DNA: TGCGCCAGCAGTGAGTACGCTAGCGGGGGGATCACAGATACGCAGTATTTT

V: TRBV27
D: -
J: TRBJ1-2
size: many
CDR3: CASSAPSEGYTF
DNA: TGTGCCAGCAGTGCACCCTCCGAAGGCTACACCTTC

V: TRBV12-3/TRBV12-4
D: TRBD2
J: TRBJ2-1
size: -
CDR3: CASRQGLAGPPRSYNEQFF
DNA: TGTGCCAGCAGACAGGGACTAGCGGGTCCGCCCCGCTCCTACAATGAGCAGTTCTTC

V: TRBV7-2
D: -
J: TRBJ1-5
size: many
CDR3: CASSLGGVQPQHF
DNA: TGTGCCAGCAGCTTAGGAGGGGTGCAGCCCCAGCATTTT

V: TRBV19
D: TRBD1
J: TRBJ1-5
size: many
CDR3: CASTVWGQGVQPQHF
DNA: TGTGCCAGTACCGTCTGGGGACAGGGGGTTCAGCCCCAGCATTTT

V: TRBV7-2
D: -
J: TRBJ2-4
size: -
CDR3: CASSLGDVGNIQYF
DNA: TGTGCCAGCAGCTTAGGGGACGTTGGGAACATTCAGTACTTC

V: TRBV2
D: -
J: TRBJ1-4
size: many
CDR3: CASSFRLSSNEKLFF
DNA: TGTGCCAGCAGTTTTCGACTGAGTTCTAATGAAAAACTGTTTTTT

V: TRBV15
D: -
J: TRBJ1-1
size: many
CDR3: CATSRDRASTEAFF
DNA: TGTGCCACCAGCAGAGACAGGGCGAGCACTGAAGCTTTCTTT

V: TRBV24-1
D: TRBD1
J: TRBJ2-2
size: many
CDR3: CATSDWTGDDTGELFF
DNA: TGTGCCACCAGTGATTGGACAGGCGACGACACCGGGGAGCTGTTTTTT

V: TRBV7-3
D: -
J: TRBJ2-1
size: many
CDR3: CASSPRGEGEQFF
DNA: TGTGCCAGCAGCCCACGGGGAGAAGGTGAGCAGTTCTTC

V: TRBV6-5
D: TRBD1
J: TRBJ2-7
size: many
CDR3: CASSYSSRTGGEQYF
DNA: TGTGCCAGCAGTTACTCCTCCCGGACAGGGGGCGAGCAGTACTTC